This TCR beta chain was identified in a study of Tregs in tolerant kidney transplant recipients. Study-wide points: Tregs expanded with activated donor B cells seemed most donor-specific. No direct test of biological reproducibility was done here. Validation in larger populations is needed because few patients were studied.

The CDR3 runs to 15 residues. Trimming shortened V by 5 bases and J by 9 bases, and 20 bases separated the two germline ends. CDR1 and CDR2 (germline): MNHNY, SVGAGI (reference sequence). About this clone: No antigen is known for it.

Thawed PBMCs were FACS-sorted into unstimulated CD4+CD25+CD127- regulatory T cells, CD4+CD25- non-regulatory cells, CD4 and CD8 cells. This table comes from immunoSEQ multiplex PCR, and its TCRdb copy is limited to in-frame clones, with some not included. The sample records about 240,000 clones, about four fifths being singletons. Sample: CD4+ T cells from blood. The chain is built from TRBV6-6 and TRBJ2-1; a weak D match, TRBD2 (5 bases). This receptor was taken from a human donor in good health. For the CDR3, the DNA is TGTGCCAGCAGTCCCTCTGGGGAGCACAGTGGTGAGCAGTTCTTC. It is translated as CASSPSGEHSGEQFF.